These 24 T cell receptor beta chains came from one sample sequenced in a study of identifying expanded T cells in peripheral blood. This table comes from immunoSEQ multiplex PCR, and its TCRdb copy is limited to in-frame clones, with some not included. Of around 90,000 clones in the sample, approximately 88% were seen once. Source material: blood. The receptors derive from a person aged 18 to 75 in good health.

The rearrangement links TRBV7-9 to TRBJ2-7; D possibly corresponds to TRBD1 (5 bases). The V gene's germline CDR1 is SEHNR and CDR2 FQNEAQ (reference sequence). The CDR3 spans 12 residues. V dropped 4 bases and J dropped 4 bases, with 8 bases sitting between them. The CDR3 is CASSWQGYEQYF. Here the CDR3 DNA reads TGTGCCAGCAGCTGGCAGGGATACGAGCAGTACTTC.

This chain links TRBV2 with TRBJ2-2; D is unclear. CDR1 and CDR2 (germline): SNHLY, FYNNEI. The V gene lost 2 bases and the J gene lost 0 bases, with 13 bases spanning the gap. CDR3 length: 17 residues. The CDR3 sequence is CASSEILGGANTGELFF. DNA of the CDR3: TGTGCCAGCAGTGAAATCCTGGGTGGAGCGAACACCGGGGAGCTGTTTTTT.

This chain links TRBV4-3 with TRBJ2-1; 8 bases are a match to TRBD2. Germline assignment: CDR1 LGHNA and CDR2 YSLEER. V shed 0 bases and J 7 bases; nucleotides not matched to a gene: 14. This CDR3 spans 18 amino acids. The CDR3 is CASSQEGAGRGWGNEQFF. CDR3 coding DNA: TGCGCCAGCAGCCAAGAAGGGGCCGGGAGGGGCTGGGGGAATGAGCAGTTCTTC.

J is TRBJ1-5 and V is TRBV7-8, with D unresolved. This CDR3 has 15 residues. Germline lookup yields CDR1 SGHVS and CDR2 FQNEAQ. V was trimmed by 4 bases and J by 2 bases, leaving 12 bases between them. CDR3 nucleotide sequence: TGTGCCAGCAGCTCCTCCGGGCGGGGCAATCAGCCCCAGCATTTT. This encodes CASSSSGRGNQPQHF.

The J gene is TRBJ1-1, the V gene TRBV19; D unclear. The CDR3 totals 13 residues. Germline CDR1 is LNHDA and CDR2 is SQIVND (reference sequence). V was clipped by 3 bases and J by 2 bases, with 7 bases between them. The CDR3 loop reads CASSMAVNTEAFF. The CDR3 DNA sequence: TGTGCCAGTAGTATGGCAGTCAACACTGAAGCTTTCTTT.

This chain joins TRBV5-1 and TRBJ2-7; the D gene is possibly TRBD1 (6 bases). Germline V gene lookup returns CDR1 SGHRS and CDR2 YFSETQ. The CDR3 has 14 amino acids. Trimming removed 0 bases at V and 4 bases at J, with 11 bases between. CDR3: CASSLEGGPYEQYF. The CDR3 bases are TGCGCCAGCAGCTTGGAAGGGGGACCTTACGAGCAGTACTTC.

The rearrangement links TRBV9 to TRBJ1-2; 8 bases map to TRBD1. This CDR3 is 13 amino acids long. Trimming cost V 0 bases and J 7 bases; bases outside gene matches: 2. Germline CDR1 is SGDLS and CDR2 is YYNGEE. As DNA, the CDR3 is TGTGCCAGCAGCGTAGCAGGGGGCCTTGGCTACACCTTC. The encoded protein is CASSVAGGLGYTF.

Here the CDR3 reads CASSPIAGGAYEQYF. The CDR3 DNA follows: TGTGCCAGCAGCCCGATAGCGGGAGGGGCCTACGAGCAGTACTTC. The chain uses TRBV7-2 and TRBJ2-7; 11 bases are shared with TRBD2. Unmatched junction bases numbered 5, after V lost 5 bases and J lost 2 bases. This CDR3 is built from 15 residues. Germline assignment: CDR1 SGHTA and CDR2 FQGNSA.

This chain links TRBV7-6 with TRBJ2-5; 8 bases are a match to TRBD2. This CDR3 is built from 16 residues. CDR1 and CDR2 (germline): SGHVS, FNYEAQ. Unmatched junction bases numbered 6, after V lost 1 base and J lost 2 bases. CDR3 loop: CASSLGQRGLQETQYF. CDR3 DNA: TGTGCCAGCAGCTTAGGGCAGCGGGGGTTGCAAGAGACCCAGTACTTC.

CDR3 nucleotide sequence: TGTGCCAGTAAATCCGGCGGCGGCCCCACAGATACGCAGTATTTT. This encodes CASKSGGGPTDTQYF. V usage is TRBV6-5 and J usage is TRBJ2-3; D not resolved. Per germline, CDR1 MNHEY and CDR2 SVGAGI. With 9 bases removed from V and 2 bases from J, the gap between germline ends came to 18 bases. This CDR3 region has 15 residues.

This clone was detected only once. The chain combines TRBV7-2 with TRBJ2-7; weak D call: TRBD1 (5 bases). Looked up from germline, CDR1 is SGHTA and CDR2 is FQGNSA. V gave up 3 bases and J gave up 5 bases, with 14 bases separating them. The CDR3 is made up of 14 amino acids. This CDR3 reads CASSFQLDSNEQYF. CDR3 bases: TGTGCCAGCAGCTTCCAGCTCGACAGTAACGAGCAGTACTTC. The full variable domain, its missing parts supplied by reference TRBV7-2 and TRBJ2-7, is GAGVSQSPSNKVTEKGKDVELRCDPISGHTALYWYRQSLGQGLEFLIYFQGNSAPDKSGLPSDRFSAERTGGSVSTLTIQRTQQEDSAVYLCASSFQLDSNEQYFGPGTRLTVT.

This clone was counted a single time. The rearrangement links TRBV11-2 to TRBJ2-7; 8 bases are shared with TRBD2. Germline V gene lookup returns CDR1 SGHAT and CDR2 FQNNGV. V was pared by 5 bases and J by 3 bases, with 6 bases of the junction left unmatched. The CDR3 spans 14 residues. The CDR3 protein is CASSTGLAGYEQYF. As DNA, the CDR3 is TGTGCCAGCAGCACTGGACTAGCCGGCTACGAGCAGTACTTC.

This CDR3 is CASSLVGFEAFF. CDR3 bases: TGTGCCAGCAGCTTAGTGGGATTTGAAGCTTTCTTT. The rearrangement links TRBV7-2 to TRBJ1-1, with D hard to call. This CDR3 is built from 12 residues. From germline, CDR1 is SGHTA and CDR2 FQGNSA. Trimming pared 1 base from V and 7 bases from J, leaving 7 bases between.

CDR3 residues: CASRPGTSVDYEQYF. DNA of the CDR3: TGTGCCAGCAGACCCGGGACTAGCGTAGACTACGAGCAGTACTTC. The V call is TRBV4-2, the J call TRBJ2-7, with TRBD2 matching 10 bases. The CDR3 has 15 residues. From germline, CDR1 is LGHNA and CDR2 YNFKEQ. After removal of 6 bases from V and 3 bases from J, the junction contained 8 bases not matched to a gene.

V gene TRBV2 combines with J gene TRBJ1-5, with D tentatively TRBD1 (5 bases). Germline CDR1 is SNHLY and CDR2 is FYNNEI. The V gene lost 3 bases and the J gene lost 2 bases, with 11 bases spanning the gap. The CDR3 sequence is 15 residues long. CDR3 coding DNA: TGTGCCAGCAGTGATCTCGGACACCGCAATCAGCCCCAGCATTTT. It codes for CASSDLGHRNQPQHF.

The chain employs TRBV6-5 and TRBJ2-6; no firm D call. Per germline, CDR1 MNHEY and CDR2 SVGAGI. V was trimmed by 6 bases and J by 3 bases, leaving 9 bases between them. This CDR3 comprises 14 residues. The CDR3 region is CASSATRGANVLTF. CDR3 DNA: TGTGCCAGCAGCGCCACTCGTGGGGCCAACGTCCTGACTTTC.

This clone turned up a few times. This chain connects TRBV15 to TRBJ1-2, with D unresolved. Germline CDR1 LNHNV, CDR2 YYDKDF (reference sequence). V was cut by 0 bases and J by 0 bases, with 8 bases left in between. The CDR3 totals 15 residues. The CDR3 reads CATSREQPANYGYTF. Written as DNA, the CDR3 is TGTGCCACCAGCAGAGAACAGCCAGCTAACTATGGCTACACCTTC. Combining the CDR3 with reference TRBV15 and TRBJ1-2 gives the whole variable domain DAMVIQNPRYQVTQFGKPVTLSCSQTLNHNVMYWYQQKSSQAPKLLFHYYDKDFNNEADTPDNFQSRRPNTSFCFLDIRSPGLGDTAMYLCATSREQPANYGYTFGSGTRLTVV.

The J gene is TRBJ2-7, the V gene TRBV4-3; D unclear. The CDR3 length is 17 residues. Trimming removed 1 base at V and 2 bases at J, with 18 bases between. Per germline, CDR1 LGHNA and CDR2 YSLEER. CDR3 in amino acids: CASSQGRQDPYTYEQYF. CDR3 bases: TGCGCCAGCAGCCAAGGCCGGCAGGACCCTTATACCTACGAGCAGTACTTC.

This chain links TRBV5-4 with TRBJ2-7; 8 bases are a match to TRBD1. CDR3 length equals 14 residues. Germline CDR1 SGHNT, CDR2 YYREEE (reference sequence). The V segment lost 3 bases and the J segment 6 bases; nucleotides outside the gene matches: 8. CDR3 sequence (DNA): TGTGCCAGCAGCTACCGGGACAGGATTGTCGAGCAGTACTTC. This encodes CASSYRDRIVEQYF.

This sequence joins TRBV6-5 and TRBJ1-1; 7 bases map to TRBD1. The CDR3 contains 13 residues. CDR1 and CDR2 from the germline V gene are MNHEY and SVGAGI. The junction had 8 bases not matched to a gene; V was cut back by 10 bases and J by 3 bases. The CDR3 reads CATMRGLDTEAFF. CDR3 sequence (DNA): TGTGCCACAATGAGGGGGCTCGACACTGAAGCTTTCTTT.

V usage is TRBV7-9 and J usage is TRBJ1-4; D uncertain. Germline V gene lookup returns CDR1 SEHNR and CDR2 FQNEAQ (reference sequence). The CDR3 loop spans 13 amino acids. Trimming cost V 1 base and J 5 bases, with 5 bases left between them. CDR3 residues: CASSLGSNEKLFF. The CDR3 coding sequence is TGTGCCAGCAGCTTAGGGAGCAATGAAAAACTGTTTTTT. Variable domain in full (rest from reference TRBV7-9 and TRBJ1-4): DTGVSQNPRHKITKRGQNVTFRCDPISEHNRLYWYRQTLGQGPEFLTYFQNEAQLEKSRLLSDRFSAERPKGSFSTLEIQRTEQGDSAMYLCASSLGSNEKLFFGSGTQLSVL.

This chain links TRBV28 with TRBJ2-1; D gene ambiguous. This CDR3 comprises 16 residues. Germline CDR1 and CDR2: MDHEN and SYDVKM. V lost 7 bases and J lost 3, with 19 bases in between. The CDR3 nucleotides are TGTGCCAGCACCCCACCCAAGGGCCCCCACTACAATGAGCAGTTCTTC. Its protein product is CASTPPKGPHYNEQFF.

J is TRBJ2-3 and V is TRBV5-1; D is unclear. The CDR3 spans 16 residues. Germline V gene data show CDR1 as SGHRS and CDR2 as YFSETQ. Trimming took off 6 bases at V and 1 base at J, with 18 bases between the two ends. CDR3 bases: TGCGCCAGCACCCAATTCCCAGTCCAGGGCACAGATACGCAGTATTTT. It specifies CASTQFPVQGTDTQYF.

This rearrangement joins TRBV15 to TRBJ1-1; D possibly corresponds to TRBD1 (5 bases). The germline V gene encodes CDR1 LNHNV and CDR2 YYDKDF (reference sequence). V was shortened by 3 bases and J by 1 base, with 12 bases between the two germline ends. The length of the CDR3 is 15 residues. The chain's CDR3 is CATSRYRDRNTEAFF. The CDR3 DNA reads TGTGCCACCAGCAGGTATCGAGACAGGAACACTGAAGCTTTCTTT.